The 16 T cell receptor beta chains in this list originate from one sample, sequenced in a study of cytomegalovirus exposure and HLA in healthy donors. The PCR had 60 Vbeta and 13 Jbeta primers. Sequencing was performed with immunoSEQ multiplex PCR; in TCRdb, only in-frame clones are kept and a portion is missing. Of about 190,000 clones listed, over 80% are singletons. The sample consisted of PBMCs. Source of these receptors: a man aged 50-59 years in good health and CMV-seronegative.

The chain is built from TRBV4-3 and TRBJ2-3; D remains unclear. Trimming stripped 0 bases from V and 14 bases from J, with 15 bases between. CDR1 LGHNA and CDR2 YSLEER come from the germline V gene. This CDR3 has 13 amino acids. The CDR3 bases are TGCGCCAGCAGCCAAGATCCTGGTACTGGGCGGTATTTT. Translating it yields CASSQDPGTGRYF.

The CDR3 loop reads CASSMDGIGTYGYTF. DNA of the CDR3: TGTGCCAGCAGCATGGACGGGATCGGAACCTATGGCTACACCTTC. The rearrangement uses TRBV7-3 and TRBJ1-2; D is unresolved. The CDR3 is made up of 15 amino acids. Germline V gene lookup returns CDR1 SGHTA and CDR2 FQGTGA. Trimming left V 5 bases short and J 4 bases short, with 17 bases between. Full variable domain (missing parts from reference TRBV7-3 and TRBJ1-2): GAGVSQTPSNKVTEKGKYVELRCDPISGHTALYWYRQSLGQGPEFLIYFQGTGAADDSGLPNDRFFAVRPEGSVSTLKIQRTERGDSAVYLCASSMDGIGTYGYTFGSGTRLTVV.

This chain links TRBV4-1 with TRBJ1-5; possible D gene TRBD1, 6 bases. CDR3 length: 16 amino acids. Trimming removed 0 bases at V and 7 bases at J, with 16 bases between. The germline V gene has CDR1 MGHRA and CDR2 YSYEKL. The CDR3 DNA sequence: TGCGCCAGCAGCCAAGAACAGGGAGTAACGGGGCAGCCCCAGCATTTT. This translates into CASSQEQGVTGQPQHF.

The rearrangement links TRBV7-9 to TRBJ1-4; 7 positions agree with TRBD1. With 5 bases clipped from V and 4 bases from J, the junction kept 4 bases outside the gene matches. The germline V gene encodes CDR1 SEHNR and CDR2 FQNEAQ (reference sequence). This CDR3 is built from 14 residues. The CDR3: CASSPGQRNEKLFF. CDR3 sequence (DNA): TGTGCCAGCAGCCCGGGACAGCGTAATGAAAAACTGTTTTTT.

This clone was observed a single time. The rearrangement uses TRBV5-6 and TRBJ2-2; D is possibly TRBD1 (6 bases). CDR3 size: 16 residues. V was cut by 0 bases and J by 4 bases, with 13 bases left in between. CDR1 SGHDT and CDR2 YYEEEE come from the germline V gene. The chain's CDR3 is CASSLGQVGFTGELFF. The CDR3 DNA sequence: TGTGCCAGCAGCTTGGGACAGGTGGGATTCACCGGGGAGCTGTTTTTT.

CDR3 DNA: TGTGCCAGCAGTTCCACCGGGGTGGGCAATCAGCCCCAGCATTTT. Its protein product is CASSSTGVGNQPQHF. The chain recombines TRBV27 with TRBJ1-5; D is uncertain. CDR1 MNHEY and CDR2 SMNVEV come from the germline V gene (reference sequence). This CDR3 is 15 amino acids long. V gave up 4 bases and J gave up 2 bases, with 12 bases separating them.

The CDR3 DNA reads as TGCAGCGTTGACGGGACTAGCGGGATATCTAGCACAGATACGCAGTATTTT. Protein sequence: CSVDGTSGISSTDTQYF. This chain connects TRBV29-1 to TRBJ2-3; 13 bases line up with TRBD2. V was pared by 3 bases and J by 0 bases, with 6 bases of the junction left unmatched. The CDR3 runs 17 residues. Looked up from germline, CDR1 is SQVTM and CDR2 is ANQGSEA.

V usage is TRBV10-1 and J usage is TRBJ1-1, with 7 nucleotides matching TRBD1. There are 13 residues in the CDR3. The J segment lost 1 base and the V segment lost 6 bases, leaving 2 bases of the junction unmatched. Germline V gene lookup returns CDR1 WNHNN and CDR2 SYGVQD (reference sequence). CDR3 region: CASRGTANTEAFF. The CDR3 DNA is TGCGCCAGCAGAGGGACAGCGAACACTGAAGCTTTCTTT.

The chain links TRBV7-2 to TRBJ2-3; D gene uncertain. The V gene lost 5 bases and the J gene lost 0 bases, with 15 bases spanning the gap. The CDR3 runs 16 residues. CDR1 is SGHTA and CDR2 is FQGNSA in the germline V gene. CDR3 region: CASSQLVSVSTDTQYF. The CDR3 DNA is TGTGCCAGCAGCCAACTGGTTTCGGTGAGCACAGATACGCAGTATTTT.

The CDR3 loop reads CASRRTSGSGGELFF. CDR3 sequence (DNA): TGTGCCAGCAGAAGGACTAGCGGGAGTGGCGGGGAGCTGTTTTTT. This chain uses TRBV9 with TRBJ2-2; 13 bases are shared with TRBD2. Germline-derived CDR1 and CDR2 are SGDLS and YYNGEE. The ends lost 5 bases at V and 7 bases at J; junction bases unmatched: 5. This CDR3 contains 15 residues.

This chain connects TRBV4-1 to TRBJ1-5, with D perhaps matching TRBD1 (6 bases). The length of the CDR3 is 18 residues. The germline V and J ends were trimmed by 1 base and 0 bases, with 16 bases remaining between them. Per germline, CDR1 MGHRA and CDR2 YSYEKL. CDR3 DNA sequence: TGCGCCAGCAGCCAAGGCAGGGGTAAGGGTTCTAGCAATCAGCCCCAGCATTTT. Its protein is CASSQGRGKGSSNQPQHF.

This chain uses TRBV28 with TRBJ1-2; D is uncertain. Germline loops: CDR1 MDHEN, CDR2 SYDVKM. This CDR3 spans 13 amino acids. V lost 2 bases and J lost 6, with 10 bases in between. Written as DNA, the CDR3 is TGTGCCAGCAGTTTAGGCGGCGTGGATGGCTACACCTTC. Protein: CASSLGGVDGYTF.

The chain couples TRBV7-3 to TRBJ2-7; D perhaps matches TRBD2 (5 bases). Germline assignment: CDR1 SGHTA and CDR2 FQGTGA. The CDR3 loop spans 15 amino acids. Deletions cut 3 bases from V and 0 bases from J, with 12 bases between. The CDR3, as DNA: TGTGCCAGCAGCTTCGCGGGCGGTAGCTCCTACGAGCAGTACTTC. Translation gives CASSFAGGSSYEQYF.

J is TRBJ2-5 and V is TRBV11-2, with D perhaps matching TRBD1 (5 bases). Trimming pared 4 bases from V and 2 bases from J, leaving 11 bases between. The CDR3 runs 14 residues. The germline V gene has CDR1 SGHAT and CDR2 FQNNGV. The DNA of the CDR3 is TGTGCCAGCAGCTCCCAGGGCAGACAAGAGACCCAGTACTTC. It is translated as CASSSQGRQETQYF.

The chain employs TRBV7-2 and TRBJ1-3, with TRBD1 matching 9 bases. The CDR3 length is 14 residues. After removal of 5 bases from V and 4 bases from J, the junction contained 3 bases not matched to a gene. Germline loops: CDR1 SGHTA, CDR2 FQGNSA. The CDR3, as DNA: TGTGCCAGCAGCCCGGACAGGGGAGGAAACACCATATATTTT. It yields the protein CASSPDRGGNTIYF.

The chain has TRBV9 and TRBJ2-7, with 8 bases matching TRBD1. J gave up 2 bases and V 0 bases, and 13 bases lay outside the gene matches. Germline V gene sequence: CDR1 SGDLS, CDR2 YYNGEE. This CDR3 is built from 18 residues. CDR3 in DNA: TGTGCCAGCAGCGTAGCTCCGTCAGGGGGCGGATTTACCTACGAGCAGTACTTC. Protein sequence: CASSVAPSGGGFTYEQYF.